What follows is one TCR beta chain and its context. TCRdb's copy holds only in-frame clones and misses some; the assay was immunoSEQ multiplex PCR. The profile shows 500,000 to 550,000 clones, 78% of them singletons. The data originate from a study of shared T cell receptors in the human thymus. The CDR3 covers 14 residues. The germline V gene encodes CDR1 SGDLS and CDR2 YYNGEE. The V and J ends lost 4 bases and 4 bases, in that order; junction bases with no gene match: 7. This same sample was also part of a study on human thymus T cells. That work contributes: Infants served as donors; they were healthy and Finnish and were having corrective surgery for congenital heart defects. Thymus tissue was removed during corrective cardiac surgery. In thymic and blood repertoires alike, V and J usage looked biased. Related work found strong thymic repertoire overlap between unrelated individuals.

This receptor was obtained from a boy less than two years old with a congenital heart defect. The sequencing sample was made of thymocytes. V is TRBV9 and J is TRBJ1-2; 7 bases are shared with TRBD1. CDR3 residues: CASSPRTGTYGYTF. CDR3 coding DNA: TGTGCCAGCAGCCCAAGGACAGGCACCTATGGCTACACCTTC.